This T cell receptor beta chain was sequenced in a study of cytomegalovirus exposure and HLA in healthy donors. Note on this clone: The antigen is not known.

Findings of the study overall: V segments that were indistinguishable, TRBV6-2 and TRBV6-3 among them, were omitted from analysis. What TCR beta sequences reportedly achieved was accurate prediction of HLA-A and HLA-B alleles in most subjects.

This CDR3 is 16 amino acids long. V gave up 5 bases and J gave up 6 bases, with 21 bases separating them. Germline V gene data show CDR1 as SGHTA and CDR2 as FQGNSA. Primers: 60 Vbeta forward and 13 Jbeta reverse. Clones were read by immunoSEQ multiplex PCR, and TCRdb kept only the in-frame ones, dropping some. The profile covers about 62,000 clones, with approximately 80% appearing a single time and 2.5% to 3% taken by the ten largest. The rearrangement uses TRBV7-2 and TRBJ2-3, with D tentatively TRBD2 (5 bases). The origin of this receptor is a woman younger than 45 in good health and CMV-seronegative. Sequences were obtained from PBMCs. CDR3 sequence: CASSALGDLQRDTQYF. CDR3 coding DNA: TGTGCCAGCAGCGCCCTCGGGGATCTACAGCGGGATACGCAGTATTTT.